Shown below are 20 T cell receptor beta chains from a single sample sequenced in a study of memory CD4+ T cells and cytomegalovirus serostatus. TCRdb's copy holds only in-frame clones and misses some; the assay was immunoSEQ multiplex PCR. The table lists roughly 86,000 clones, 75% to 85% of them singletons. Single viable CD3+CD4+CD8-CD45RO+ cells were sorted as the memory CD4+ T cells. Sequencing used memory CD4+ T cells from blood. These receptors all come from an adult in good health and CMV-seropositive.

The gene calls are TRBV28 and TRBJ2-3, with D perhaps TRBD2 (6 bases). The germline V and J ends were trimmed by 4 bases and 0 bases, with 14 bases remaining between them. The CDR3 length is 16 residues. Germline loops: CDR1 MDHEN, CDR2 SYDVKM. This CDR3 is CASSSPGLTSTDTQYF. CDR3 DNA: TGTGCCAGCAGTTCGCCGGGACTCACGAGCACAGATACGCAGTATTTT.

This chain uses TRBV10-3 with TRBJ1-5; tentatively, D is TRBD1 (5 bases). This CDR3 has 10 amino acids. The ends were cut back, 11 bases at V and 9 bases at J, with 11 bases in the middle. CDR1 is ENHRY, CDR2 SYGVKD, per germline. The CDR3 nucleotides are TGTGCCTCCCGGAGGGGGCCCCAGCATTTT. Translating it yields CASRRGPQHF.

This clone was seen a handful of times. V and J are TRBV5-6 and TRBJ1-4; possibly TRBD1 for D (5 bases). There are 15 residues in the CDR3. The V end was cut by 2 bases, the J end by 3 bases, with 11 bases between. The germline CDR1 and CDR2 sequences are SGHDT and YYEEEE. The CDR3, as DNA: TGTGCCAGCAGCTTCCGGGGCACGGCTAATGAAAAACTGTTTTTT. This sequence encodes CASSFRGTANEKLFF.

DNA for the CDR3: TGTGCCAGCAGCCCCCAGGGGTTTGATGGCACTGAAGCTTTCTTT. It specifies CASSPQGFDGTEAFF. This chain links TRBV7-3 with TRBJ1-1; D perhaps matches TRBD1 (6 bases). The CDR3 length is 15 residues. V shed 5 bases and J shed 4 bases, with 17 bases lying between them. The germline V gene has CDR1 SGHTA and CDR2 FQGTGA.

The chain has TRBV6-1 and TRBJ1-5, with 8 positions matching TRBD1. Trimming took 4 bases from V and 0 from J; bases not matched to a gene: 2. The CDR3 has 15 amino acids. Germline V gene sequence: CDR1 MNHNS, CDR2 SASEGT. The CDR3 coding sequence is TGTGCCAGCAGTGTACAGGGGGGTAGCAATCAGCCCCAGCATTTT. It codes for CASSVQGGSNQPQHF.

CDR3 nucleotides: TGCGCCAGCAGCCGGGACCAAACCCCGGCCACTGAAGCTTTCTTT. Its translation: CASSRDQTPATEAFF. The chain links TRBV5-1 to TRBJ1-1; TRBD1 might be the D (5 bases). This CDR3 is 15 amino acids long. Germline-derived CDR1 and CDR2 are SGHRS and YFSETQ. V gave up 4 bases and J gave up 4 bases, with 17 bases separating them.

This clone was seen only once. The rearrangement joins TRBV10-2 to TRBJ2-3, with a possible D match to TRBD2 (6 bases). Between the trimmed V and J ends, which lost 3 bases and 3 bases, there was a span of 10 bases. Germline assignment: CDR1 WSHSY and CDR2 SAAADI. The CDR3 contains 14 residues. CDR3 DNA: TGCGCCAGCAGTGAACCGGGAGTGACAGATACGCAGTATTTT. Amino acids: CASSEPGVTDTQYF.

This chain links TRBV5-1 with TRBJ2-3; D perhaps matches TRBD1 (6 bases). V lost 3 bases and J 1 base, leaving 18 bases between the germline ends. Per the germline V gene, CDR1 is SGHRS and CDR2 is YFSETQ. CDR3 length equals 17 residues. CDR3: CASSSGTKSPRTDTQYF. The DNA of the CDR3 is TGCGCCAGCAGCTCGGGGACAAAATCACCCCGCACAGATACGCAGTATTTT.

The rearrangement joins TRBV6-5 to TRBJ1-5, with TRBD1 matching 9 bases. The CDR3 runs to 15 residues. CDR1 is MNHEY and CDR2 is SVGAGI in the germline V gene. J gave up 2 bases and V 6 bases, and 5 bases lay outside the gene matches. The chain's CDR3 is CASRGQGFGNQPQHF. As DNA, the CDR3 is TGTGCCAGCAGGGGACAGGGTTTTGGCAATCAGCCCCAGCATTTT.

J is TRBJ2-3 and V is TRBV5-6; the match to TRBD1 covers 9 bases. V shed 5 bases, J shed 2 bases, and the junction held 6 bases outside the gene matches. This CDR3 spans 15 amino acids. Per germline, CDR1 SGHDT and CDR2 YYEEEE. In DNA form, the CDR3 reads TGTGCCAGCAGTATGACAGGGGGTTACACAGATACGCAGTATTTT. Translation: CASSMTGGYTDTQYF.

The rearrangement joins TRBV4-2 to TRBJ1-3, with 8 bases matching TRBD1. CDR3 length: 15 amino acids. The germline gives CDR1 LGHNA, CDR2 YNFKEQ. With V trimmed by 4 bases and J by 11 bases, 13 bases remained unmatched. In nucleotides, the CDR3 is TGTGCCAGCAGCCGAAATCCAGGACAGGGAACGGCCATATATTTT. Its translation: CASSRNPGQGTAIYF.

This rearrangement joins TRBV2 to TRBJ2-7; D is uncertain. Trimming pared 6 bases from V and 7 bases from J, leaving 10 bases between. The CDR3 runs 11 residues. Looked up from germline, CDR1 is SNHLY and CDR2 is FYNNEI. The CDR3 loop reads CASSGLLEQYF. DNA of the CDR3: TGTGCCAGCAGCGGCTTACTGGAGCAGTACTTC.

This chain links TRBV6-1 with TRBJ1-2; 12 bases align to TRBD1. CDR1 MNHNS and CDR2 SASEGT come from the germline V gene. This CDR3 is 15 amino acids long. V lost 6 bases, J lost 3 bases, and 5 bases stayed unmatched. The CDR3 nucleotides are TGTGCCAGCAGGGGACAGGGGGCCAGGGACTATGGCTACACCTTC. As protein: CASRGQGARDYGYTF.

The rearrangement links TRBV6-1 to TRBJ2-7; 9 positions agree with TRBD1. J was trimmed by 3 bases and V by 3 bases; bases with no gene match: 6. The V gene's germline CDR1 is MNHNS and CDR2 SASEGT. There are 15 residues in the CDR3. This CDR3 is CASSETGTGIYEQYF. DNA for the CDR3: TGTGCCAGCAGTGAGACGGGGACAGGGATCTACGAGCAGTACTTC.

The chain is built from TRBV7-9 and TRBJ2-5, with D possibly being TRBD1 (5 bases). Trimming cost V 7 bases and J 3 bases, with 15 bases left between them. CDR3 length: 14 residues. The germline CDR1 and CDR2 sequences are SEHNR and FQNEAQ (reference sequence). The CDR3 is CASTPRGREETQYF. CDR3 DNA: TGTGCCAGCACCCCAAGGGGCAGAGAAGAGACCCAGTACTTC.

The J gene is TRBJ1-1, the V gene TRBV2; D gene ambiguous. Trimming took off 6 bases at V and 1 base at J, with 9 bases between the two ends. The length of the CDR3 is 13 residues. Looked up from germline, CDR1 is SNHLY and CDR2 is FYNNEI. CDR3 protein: CASSVTANTEAFF. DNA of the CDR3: TGTGCCAGCAGCGTCACAGCGAACACTGAAGCTTTCTTT.

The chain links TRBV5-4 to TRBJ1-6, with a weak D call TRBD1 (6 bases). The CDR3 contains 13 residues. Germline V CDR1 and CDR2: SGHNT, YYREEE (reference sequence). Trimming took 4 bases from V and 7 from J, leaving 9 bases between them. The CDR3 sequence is CASSRQENSPLHF. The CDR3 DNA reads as TGTGCCAGCAGCCGACAGGAAAATTCACCCCTCCACTTT.

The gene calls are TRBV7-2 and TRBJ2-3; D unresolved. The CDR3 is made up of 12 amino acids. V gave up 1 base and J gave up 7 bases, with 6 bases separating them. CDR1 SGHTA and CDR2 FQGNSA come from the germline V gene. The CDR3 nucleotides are TGTGCCAGCAGCTTAGGACGAAATACGCAGTATTTT. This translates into CASSLGRNTQYF.

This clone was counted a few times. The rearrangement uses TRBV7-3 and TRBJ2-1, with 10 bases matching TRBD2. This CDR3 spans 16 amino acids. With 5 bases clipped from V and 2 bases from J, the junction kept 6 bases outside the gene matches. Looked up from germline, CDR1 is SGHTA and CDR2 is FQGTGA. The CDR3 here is CASSRAGTSAYNEQFF. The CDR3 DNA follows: TGTGCCAGCAGCCGTGCCGGGACTAGCGCCTACAATGAGCAGTTCTTC.

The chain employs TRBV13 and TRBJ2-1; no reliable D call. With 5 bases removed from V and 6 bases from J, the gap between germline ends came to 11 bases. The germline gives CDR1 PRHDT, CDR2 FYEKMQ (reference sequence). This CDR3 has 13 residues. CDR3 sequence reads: CASSPRLSNEQFF. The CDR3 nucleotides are TGTGCCAGCAGCCCGCGACTTAGCAATGAGCAGTTCTTC.